The entry below describes one TCR beta chain. Its antigen is currently unknown. The CDR3 contains 11 residues. Trimming took off 4 bases at V and 3 bases at J, with 4 bases between the two ends. Per the germline V gene, CDR1 is MNHEY and CDR2 is SVGAGI. These data belong to a study of shared clonotypes between healthy human individuals. Naive CD8 cells lacked CD45RO and underwent positive selection for CCR7, leaving out terminally differentiated effector memory CD45RA+ cells. General observations from the study: Rarefaction analysis demonstrated incomplete sorted-subset sequencing notwithstanding large depth.

Replicate PCRs for sorted subsets used around 190 ng DNA; this equaled 25,000 to 30,000 T cell genomes. Measured with immunoSEQ multiplex PCR; TCRdb has only the in-frame clones, and not every one. The table shows around 600,000 clones, with approximately 95% occurring only once. Sequencing was carried out using naive CD8+ T cells sorted from blood. The TCR was taken from a woman in her twenties or thirties in good health. The V gene is TRBV6-5, the J gene TRBJ2-7; unclear D gene. The CDR3 nucleotides are TGTGCCAGCAGTTGGAACTACGAGCAGTACTTC. It yields the protein CASSWNYEQYF.